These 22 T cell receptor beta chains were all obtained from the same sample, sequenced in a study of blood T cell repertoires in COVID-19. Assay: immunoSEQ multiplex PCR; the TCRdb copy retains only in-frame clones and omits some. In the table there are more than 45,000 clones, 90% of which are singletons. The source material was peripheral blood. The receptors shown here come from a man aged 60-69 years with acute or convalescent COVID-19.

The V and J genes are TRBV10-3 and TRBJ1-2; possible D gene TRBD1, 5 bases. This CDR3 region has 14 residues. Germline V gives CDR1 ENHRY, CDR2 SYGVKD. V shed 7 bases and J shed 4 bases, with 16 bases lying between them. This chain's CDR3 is CAITADPGGYGYTF. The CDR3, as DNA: TGTGCCATCACAGCGGACCCCGGGGGCTATGGCTACACCTTC.

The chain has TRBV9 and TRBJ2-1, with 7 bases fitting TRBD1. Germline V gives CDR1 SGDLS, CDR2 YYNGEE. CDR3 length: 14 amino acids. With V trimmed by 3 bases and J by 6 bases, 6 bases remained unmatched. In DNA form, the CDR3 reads TGTGCCAGCAGCGAACGACAGGGTCGCAATGAGCAGTTCTTC. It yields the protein CASSERQGRNEQFF.

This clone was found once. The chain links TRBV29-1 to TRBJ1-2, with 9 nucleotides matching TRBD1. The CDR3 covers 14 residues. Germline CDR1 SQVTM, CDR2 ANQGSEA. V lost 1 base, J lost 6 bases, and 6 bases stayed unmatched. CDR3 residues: CSVEVGGQGHGYTF. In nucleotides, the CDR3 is TGCAGCGTTGAAGTCGGGGGACAGGGACATGGCTACACCTTC.

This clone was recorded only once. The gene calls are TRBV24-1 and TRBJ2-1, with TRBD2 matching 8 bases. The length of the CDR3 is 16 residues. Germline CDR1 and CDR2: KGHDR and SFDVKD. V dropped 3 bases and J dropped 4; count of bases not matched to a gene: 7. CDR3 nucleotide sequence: TGTGCCACCAGTGATGCTAGGACGGGAGGGTACAATGAGCAGTTCTTC. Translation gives CATSDARTGGYNEQFF.

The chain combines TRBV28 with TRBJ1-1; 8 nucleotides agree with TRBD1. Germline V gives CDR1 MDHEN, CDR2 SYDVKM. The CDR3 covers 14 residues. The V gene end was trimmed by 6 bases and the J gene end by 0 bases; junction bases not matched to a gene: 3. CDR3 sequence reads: CASRPQGVNTEAFF. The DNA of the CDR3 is TGTGCCAGCAGGCCACAGGGGGTGAACACTGAAGCTTTCTTT. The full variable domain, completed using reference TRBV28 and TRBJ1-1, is DVKVTQSSRYLVKRTGEKVFLECVQDMDHENMFWYRQDPGLGLRLIYFSYDVKMKEKGDIPEGYSVSREKKERFSLILESASTNQTSMYLCASRPQGVNTEAFFGQGTRLTVV.

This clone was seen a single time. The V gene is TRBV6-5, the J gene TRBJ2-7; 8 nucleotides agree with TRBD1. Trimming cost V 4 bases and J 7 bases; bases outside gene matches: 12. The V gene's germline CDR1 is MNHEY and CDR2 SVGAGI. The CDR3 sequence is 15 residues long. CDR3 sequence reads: CASSSPGQGSQEQYF. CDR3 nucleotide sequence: TGTGCCAGCAGTTCCCCCGGACAGGGATCTCAGGAGCAGTACTTC.

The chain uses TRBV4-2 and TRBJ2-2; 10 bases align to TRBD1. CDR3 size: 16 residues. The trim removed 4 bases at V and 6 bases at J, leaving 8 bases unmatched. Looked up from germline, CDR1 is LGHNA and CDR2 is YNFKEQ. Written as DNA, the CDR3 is TGTGCCAGCAGCCGATCTAAGGGACAGGGGCCCGGGGAGCTGTTTTTT. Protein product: CASSRSKGQGPGELFF.

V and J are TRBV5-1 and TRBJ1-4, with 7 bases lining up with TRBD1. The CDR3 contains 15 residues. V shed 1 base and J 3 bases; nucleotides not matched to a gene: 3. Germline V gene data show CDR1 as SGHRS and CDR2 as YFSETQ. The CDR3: CASSLRQGANEKLFF. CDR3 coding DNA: TGCGCCAGCAGCTTGCGACAGGGAGCTAATGAAAAACTGTTTTTT.

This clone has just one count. This CDR3 reads CASNLGQARDTQYF. In DNA, the CDR3 is TGTGCCAGCAACTTGGGACAGGCGAGAGATACGCAGTATTTT. The rearrangement uses TRBV7-2 and TRBJ2-3, with 8 bases identical to TRBD1. Germline V lookup: CDR1 SGHTA, CDR2 FQGNSA. The CDR3 is made up of 14 amino acids. Trimming at V came to 7 bases and at J to 5 bases, leaving 8 bases not matched to a gene.

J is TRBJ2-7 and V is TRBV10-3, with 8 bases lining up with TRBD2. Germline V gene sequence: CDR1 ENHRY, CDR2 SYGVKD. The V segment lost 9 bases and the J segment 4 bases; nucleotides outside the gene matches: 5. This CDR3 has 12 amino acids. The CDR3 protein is CAITGGGYEQYF. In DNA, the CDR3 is TGTGCCATAACGGGAGGGGGGTACGAGCAGTACTTC.

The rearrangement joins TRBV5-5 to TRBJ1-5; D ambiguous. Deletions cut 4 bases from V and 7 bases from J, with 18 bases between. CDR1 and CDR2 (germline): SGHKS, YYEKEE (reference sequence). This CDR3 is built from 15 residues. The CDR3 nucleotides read TGTGCCAGCAGCCCTGAGCCGGGGAATTTACAGCCCCAGCATTTT. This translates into CASSPEPGNLQPQHF. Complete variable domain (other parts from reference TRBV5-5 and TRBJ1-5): DAGVTQSPTHLIKTRGQQVTLRCSPISGHKSVSWYQQVLGQGPQFIFQYYEKEERGRGNFPDRFSARQFPNYSSELNVNALLLGDSALYLCASSPEPGNLQPQHFGDGTRLSIL.

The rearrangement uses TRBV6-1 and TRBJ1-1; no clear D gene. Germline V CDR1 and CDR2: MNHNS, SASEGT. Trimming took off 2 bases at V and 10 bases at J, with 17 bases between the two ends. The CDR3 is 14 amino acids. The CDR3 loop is CASSENAAQGRAFF. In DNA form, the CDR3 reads TGTGCCAGCAGTGAAAACGCGGCGCAAGGTAGAGCTTTCTTT.

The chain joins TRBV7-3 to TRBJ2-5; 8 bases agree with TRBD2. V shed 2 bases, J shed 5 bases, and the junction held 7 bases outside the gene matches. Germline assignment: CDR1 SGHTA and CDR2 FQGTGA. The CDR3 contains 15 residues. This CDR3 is CASSLDGRAFETQYF. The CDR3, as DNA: TGTGCCAGCAGCTTAGACGGGAGGGCCTTTGAGACCCAGTACTTC.

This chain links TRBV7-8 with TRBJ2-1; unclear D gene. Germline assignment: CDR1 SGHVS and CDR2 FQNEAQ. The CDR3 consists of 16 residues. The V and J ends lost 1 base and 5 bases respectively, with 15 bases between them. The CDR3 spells CASSLVSGRPHNEQFF. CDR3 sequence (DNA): TGTGCCAGCAGCTTAGTTTCAGGCCGGCCACACAATGAGCAGTTCTTC.

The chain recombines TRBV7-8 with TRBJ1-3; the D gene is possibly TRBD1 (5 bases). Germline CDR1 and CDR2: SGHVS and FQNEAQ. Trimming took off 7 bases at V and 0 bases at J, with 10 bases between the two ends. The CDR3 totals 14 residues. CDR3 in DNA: TGTGCCAGCAAGGGGAACTTCTCTGGAAACACCATATATTTT. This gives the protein CASKGNFSGNTIYF.

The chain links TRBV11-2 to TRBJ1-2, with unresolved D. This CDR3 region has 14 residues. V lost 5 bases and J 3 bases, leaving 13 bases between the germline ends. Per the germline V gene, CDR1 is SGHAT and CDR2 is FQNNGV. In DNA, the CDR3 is TGTGCCAGCAGCCGGAGGGAGGTATACTATGGCTACACCTTC. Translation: CASSRREVYYGYTF.

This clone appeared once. The CDR3 protein is CASSPKTGGEIYEQYF. Here the CDR3 DNA reads TGTGCCAGCAGCCCCAAGACAGGGGGCGAAATCTACGAGCAGTACTTC. V is TRBV7-9 and J is TRBJ2-7, with 10 bases identical to TRBD1. Germline V CDR1 and CDR2: SEHNR, FQNEAQ (reference sequence). J lost 3 bases, V lost 5 bases, and 10 bases had no gene match. The CDR3 is 16 amino acids.

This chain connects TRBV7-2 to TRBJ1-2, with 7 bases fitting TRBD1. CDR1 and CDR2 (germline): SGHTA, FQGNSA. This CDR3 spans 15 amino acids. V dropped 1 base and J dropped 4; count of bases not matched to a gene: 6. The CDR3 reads CASSLGPQGVYGYTF. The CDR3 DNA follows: TGTGCCAGCAGCTTAGGGCCCCAGGGGGTCTATGGCTACACCTTC.

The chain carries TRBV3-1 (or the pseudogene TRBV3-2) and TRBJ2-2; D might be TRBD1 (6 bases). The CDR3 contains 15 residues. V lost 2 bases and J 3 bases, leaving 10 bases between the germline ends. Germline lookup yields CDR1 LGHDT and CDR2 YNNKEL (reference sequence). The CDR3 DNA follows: TGTGCCAGCAGCCAAACGGGACACCACACCGGGGAGCTGTTTTTT. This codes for CASSQTGHHTGELFF.

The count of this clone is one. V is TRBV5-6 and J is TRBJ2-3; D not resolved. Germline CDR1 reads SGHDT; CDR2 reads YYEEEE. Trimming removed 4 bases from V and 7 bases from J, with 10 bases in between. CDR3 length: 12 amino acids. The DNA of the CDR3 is TGTGCCAGCAGCCCACAGTGGAATACGCAGTATTTT. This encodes CASSPQWNTQYF.

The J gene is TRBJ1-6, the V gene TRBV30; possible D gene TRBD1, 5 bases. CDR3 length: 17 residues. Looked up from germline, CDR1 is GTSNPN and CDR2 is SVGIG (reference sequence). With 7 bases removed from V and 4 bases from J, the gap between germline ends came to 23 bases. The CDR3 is CAYQGEQESPYNSPLHF. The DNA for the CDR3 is TGTGCCTATCAGGGTGAACAGGAGAGTCCTTATAATTCACCCCTCCACTTT.

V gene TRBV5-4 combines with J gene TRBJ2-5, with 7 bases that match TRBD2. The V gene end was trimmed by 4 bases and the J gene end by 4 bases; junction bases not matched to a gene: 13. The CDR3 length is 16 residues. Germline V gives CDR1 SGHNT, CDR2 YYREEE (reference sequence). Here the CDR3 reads CASSPNIAGTGETQYF. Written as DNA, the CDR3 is TGTGCCAGCAGCCCAAATATAGCGGGTACGGGAGAGACCCAGTACTTC.